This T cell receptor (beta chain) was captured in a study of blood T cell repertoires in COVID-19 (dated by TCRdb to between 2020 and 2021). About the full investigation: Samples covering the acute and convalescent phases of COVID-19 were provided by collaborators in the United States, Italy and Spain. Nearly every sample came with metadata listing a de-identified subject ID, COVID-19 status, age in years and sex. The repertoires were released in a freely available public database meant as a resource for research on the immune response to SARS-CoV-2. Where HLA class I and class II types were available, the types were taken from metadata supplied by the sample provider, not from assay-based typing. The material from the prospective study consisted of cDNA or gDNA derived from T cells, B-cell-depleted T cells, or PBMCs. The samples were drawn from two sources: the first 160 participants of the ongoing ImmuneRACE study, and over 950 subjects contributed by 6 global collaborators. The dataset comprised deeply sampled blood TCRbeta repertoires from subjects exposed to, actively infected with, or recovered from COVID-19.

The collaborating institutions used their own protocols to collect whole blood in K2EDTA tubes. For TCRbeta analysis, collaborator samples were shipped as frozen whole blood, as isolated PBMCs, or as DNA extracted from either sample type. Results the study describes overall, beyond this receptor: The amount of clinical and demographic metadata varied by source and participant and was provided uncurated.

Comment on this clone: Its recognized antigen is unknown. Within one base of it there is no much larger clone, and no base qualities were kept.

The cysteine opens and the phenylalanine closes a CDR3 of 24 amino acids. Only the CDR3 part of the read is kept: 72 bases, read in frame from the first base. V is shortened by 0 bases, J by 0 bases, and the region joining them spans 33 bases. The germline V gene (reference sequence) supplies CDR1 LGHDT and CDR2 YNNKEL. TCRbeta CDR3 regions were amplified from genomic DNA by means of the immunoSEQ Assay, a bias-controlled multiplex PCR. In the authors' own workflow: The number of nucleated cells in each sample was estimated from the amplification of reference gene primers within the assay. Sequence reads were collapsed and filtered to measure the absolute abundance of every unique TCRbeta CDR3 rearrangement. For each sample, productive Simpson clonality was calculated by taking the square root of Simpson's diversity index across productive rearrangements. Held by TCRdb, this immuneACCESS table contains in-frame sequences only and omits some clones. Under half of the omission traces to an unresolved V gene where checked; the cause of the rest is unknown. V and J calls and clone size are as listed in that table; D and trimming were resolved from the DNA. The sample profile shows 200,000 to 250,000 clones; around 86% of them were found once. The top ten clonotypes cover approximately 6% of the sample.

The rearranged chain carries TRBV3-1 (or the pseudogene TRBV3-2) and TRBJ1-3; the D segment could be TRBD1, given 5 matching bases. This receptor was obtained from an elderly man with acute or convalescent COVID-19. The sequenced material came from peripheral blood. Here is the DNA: TGTGCCAGCAGCCAAGATGAATTTACAGGCCACGTCGAATCCAGGTTCTACTCTGGAAACACCATATATTTT. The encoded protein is CASSQDEFTGHVESRFYSGNTIYF.